The TCR beta chain described here comes from a study of blood T cell repertoires in COVID-19. The overall study: PBMCs, B-cell-depleted T cells, or T cells provided the cDNA or gDNA that made up the material.

In the original analysis: Scientists estimated how many nucleated cells there were by amplifying reference gene primers. The method was immunoSEQ multiplex PCR; TCRdb's version includes in-frame clones alone and lacks a portion of them. Clonal size and the V and J genes are those of that table, whereas D and trimming came from the DNA. The data show about 100,000 clones, approximately 80% seen once. The germline gives CDR1 SNHLY, CDR2 FYNNEI. CDR3 length: 13 residues. The V end was cut by 4 bases, the J end by 6 bases, with 10 bases between. The specimen was peripheral blood. The chain couples TRBV2 to TRBJ1-3; D is possibly TRBD1 (6 bases). This receptor was obtained from a man aged 65-85 years with acute or convalescent COVID-19. CDR3 residues: CASSGDRTNTIYF. The DNA of the CDR3 is TGTGCCAGCAGTGGCGACAGGACAAACACCATATATTTT.